This is a list of T cell receptor beta chains from one sample in a study of CD8+ T cells in alopecia areata. Method: immunoSEQ multiplex PCR; TCRdb's copy keeps in-frame clones and lacks some. Among more than 90,000 clones listed, approximately 66% were seen once. The material sequenced was CD8+ T cells sorted from blood, taken at week 4, from a patient treated with tofacitinib. Every receptor here comes from a human donor with alopecia areata. Both conserved end residues are part of each CDR3. D genes are given only for firm matches. Some rows have no size entry. The others give once, few or many, or a class for an expanded clone.

>-|TRBJ2-7|TRBV4-1|few
TGCGCCAGCAGCCAAGATCGGTTGCACTACGAGCAGTACTTC
CASSQDRLHYEQYF
>-|TRBJ2-5|TRBV9|-
TGTGCCAGCAGCGTAGCGTGGGGGCAAGAGACCCAGTACTTC
CASSVAWGQETQYF
>TRBD2|TRBJ2-3|TRBV5-1|-
TGCGCCAGCAGCCAAGGACTAGCGGCGAGCACAGATACGCAGTATTTT
CASSQGLAASTDTQYF
>TRBD1|TRBJ1-4|TRBV6-4|many
TGTGCCAGCAGTGAGGGACAGGGGGCTGAAAAACTGTTTTTT
CASSEGQGAEKLFF
>-|TRBJ2-7|TRBV27|few
TGTGCCAGCAGTTTATCCCCTAGCTTATACGAGCAGTACTTC
CASSLSPSLYEQYF
>TRBD2|TRBJ2-1|TRBV7-2|-
TGTGCCAGCAGATTTACTAGCGGAAGTTTCGGTGAGCAGTTCTTC
CASRFTSGSFGEQFF
>-|TRBJ2-6|TRBV6-4|many
TGTGCCAGCAGTGAAGGGGCTGGGGCCAACGTCCTGACTTTC
CASSEGAGANVLTF
>-|TRBJ2-3|TRBV7-3|few
TGTGCCAGCAGCCAAGACCCGACAAGCCCCACAGATACGCAGTATTTT
CASSQDPTSPTDTQYF
>-|TRBJ2-1|TRBV27|-
TGTGCCAGCAGTAACAGGTGGGCGAGCTCCTACAATGAGCAGTTCTTC
CASSNRWASSYNEQFF
>TRBD2|TRBJ2-1|TRBV7-2|-
TGTGCCAGCAGCCTAGGGGTTAGCGGGAGGGATGTCAATGAGCAGTTCTTC
CASSLGVSGRDVNEQFF
>-|TRBJ2-3|TRBV30|few
TGTGCCTGGAACGAAAAGACTAGTAGGATCACAGATACGCAGTATTTT
CAWNEKTSRITDTQYF
>TRBD1|TRBJ1-2|TRBV27|-
TGTGCCAGCAGTTTTGTTGATACTGGACAGGCTAATGGCTACACCTTC
CASSFVDTGQANGYTF
>-|TRBJ2-3|TRBV9|-
TGTGCCAGCAGCGAAGAAGCTAGCGTCCCGACCACAGATACGCAGTATTTT
CASSEEASVPTTDTQYF
>TRBD2|TRBJ2-1|TRBV28|few
TGTGCCAGCAGTTTACTAGCGGGCTCCTCCTACAATGAGCAGTTCTTC
CASSLLAGSSYNEQFF
>TRBD2|TRBJ2-3|TRBV6-4|medium-sized
TGTGCCAGCAGTGAAAATAGCGGGAAGGCAGATACGCAGTATTTT
CASSENSGKADTQYF
>TRBD2|TRBJ2-1|TRBV30|-
TGTGCCGTGCTAGCGGCGGACTACAATGAGCAGTTCTTC
CAVLAADYNEQFF
>-|TRBJ1-2|TRBV7-9|few
TGTGCCAGCAACGGACCCGATGGGAATGACTACACCTTC
CASNGPDGNDYTF
>TRBD2|TRBJ2-1|TRBV7-9|few
TGTGCCAGCAGCTTAGAGGCTAGCGGGAGCGATGAGCAGTTCTTC
CASSLEASGSDEQFF
>-|TRBJ2-6|TRBV9|-
TGTGCCAGCAGCGTAGCTGTGGGCTTGGGGGCCAACGTCCTGACTTTC
CASSVAVGLGANVLTF
>-|TRBJ2-5|TRBV4-1|-
TGCGCCAGCAGCCAATTAGTGCGGGAGACCCAGTACTTC
CASSQLVRETQYF